This T cell receptor (beta chain) was captured in a study of cytomegalovirus exposure and HLA in healthy donors. Study-wide findings and caveats: Common viral pathogens seemed to be connected with several of the most significant clusters, according to a later analysis. Indistinguishable V segments such as TRBV6-2 and TRBV6-3 were excluded. Later analysis identified a missense DCLRE1C variant that was linked to TCR beta V- and J-gene trimming. Usually a TCR sequence was rare, but some public TCRs were found in many donors.

Germline CDR1 is MNHEY and CDR2 is SVGAGI. The length of the CDR3 is 13 residues. This clone was counted only a few times. Its target is not known. No conserved phenylalanine or tryptophan is present at the end of the CDR3, so a read error is the likely explanation. The same CDR3 also results from other DNA sequences found in this sample. With 60 Vbeta and 13 Jbeta primers, the PCR was carried out. Repertoires were generated with immunoSEQ multiplex PCR, while TCRdb's copy carries only in-frame clones and drops some. The sample lists 70,000 or so clones; about 73% were seen once. Input material: PBMCs. V is TRBV6-5 and J is TRBJ1-2, with D maybe TRBD1 (6 bases). The clonotype comes from a woman aged 60-75 years in good health and CMV-seropositive. The CDR3 sequence: CASSYVGAHGYTC. DNA for the CDR3: TGTGCCAGCAGTTACGTGGGGGCCCATGGGTACACCTGC.